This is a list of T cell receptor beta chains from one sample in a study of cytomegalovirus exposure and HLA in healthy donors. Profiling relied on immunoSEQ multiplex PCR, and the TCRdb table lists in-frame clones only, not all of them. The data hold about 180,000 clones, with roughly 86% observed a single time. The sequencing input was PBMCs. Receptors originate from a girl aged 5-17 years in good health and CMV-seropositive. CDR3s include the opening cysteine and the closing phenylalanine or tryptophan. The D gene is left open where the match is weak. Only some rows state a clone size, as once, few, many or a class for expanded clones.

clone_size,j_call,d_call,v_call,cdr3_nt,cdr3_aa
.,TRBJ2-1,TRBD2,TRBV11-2,TGTGCCAGCAGCCGACTAGCGGGGGGGCGCGACAATGAGCAGTTCTTC,CASSRLAGGRDNEQFF
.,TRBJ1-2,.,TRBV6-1,TGTGCCAGCAGTGTAATCAGGACAGCGCGCTTCTCCTATGGCTACACCTTC,CASSVIRTARFSYGYTF
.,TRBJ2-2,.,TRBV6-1,TGTGCCAGCAGTGCCACTCCGACAATCACCGGGGAGCTGTTTTTT,CASSATPTITGELFF
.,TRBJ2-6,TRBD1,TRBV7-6,TGTGCCAGCAGCTCCTTACAGGGGAACCGGGGGGCCAACGTCCTGACTTTC,CASSSLQGNRGANVLTF
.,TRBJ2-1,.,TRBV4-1,TGCGCCAGCAGCTTAACCGGGGGTTACAATGAGCAGTTCTTC,CASSLTGGYNEQFF
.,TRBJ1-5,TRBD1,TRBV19,TGTGCCAGTAGTAGGGACAGGGGGAATCAGCCCCAGCATTTT,CASSRDRGNQPQHF
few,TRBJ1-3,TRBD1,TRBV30,TGTGCCTGGAGGCAGATAACAGGGGACTCTGGAAACACCATATATTTT,CAWRQITGDSGNTIYF
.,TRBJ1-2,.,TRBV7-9,TGTGCCAGCAACTTAGGGGGGGGGAACTATGGCTACACCTTC,CASNLGGGNYGYTF
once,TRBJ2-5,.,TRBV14,TGTGCCAGCAGCCAAGATTGGCGCTCGCGGGAGACCCAGTACTTC,CASSQDWRSRETQYF
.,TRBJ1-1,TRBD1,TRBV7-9,TGTGCCAGCGTGAGACAGGGTATGGTGACTGAAGCTTTCTTT,CASVRQGMVTEAFF
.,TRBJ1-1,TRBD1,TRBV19,TGTGCCAGTAGTACCCGCGGACAGGGTGACACTGAAGCTTTCTTT,CASSTRGQGDTEAFF
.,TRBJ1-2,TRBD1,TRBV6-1,TGTGCCAGCAGTGAAAGTTTGGGATCGACCGGGACAGGGGGCGAATTGGATGGCTACACCTTC,CASSESLGSTGTGGELDGYTF
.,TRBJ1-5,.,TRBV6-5,TGTGCCAGCAGTTACTCGGCAGGGAAGCCCCAGCATTTT,CASSYSAGKPQHF
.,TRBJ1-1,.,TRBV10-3,TGTGCCATCACTAAACAGGGATTGAACACTGAAGCTTTCTTT,CAITKQGLNTEAFF
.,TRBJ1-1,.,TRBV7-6,TGTGCCAGCAGCTTAGCGACGGGGGGAGGCGAAACTGAAGCTTTCTTT,CASSLATGGGETEAFF
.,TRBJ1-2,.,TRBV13,TGTGCCAGCAGCTCCTCTGACTATGGCTACACCTTC,CASSSSDYGYTF
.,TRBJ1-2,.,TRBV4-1,TGCGCCAGCAGCCAGATCGTCCGAAGAGGCAGTCGTAACTATGGCTACACCTTC,CASSQIVRRGSRNYGYTF
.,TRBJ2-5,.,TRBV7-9,TGTGCCAGCAGCCTAGTGGGGCGAGAGACCCAGTACTTC,CASSLVGRETQYF
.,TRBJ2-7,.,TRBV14,TGTGCCAGCAGCCAAGGACAATCCTACGAGCAGTACTTC,CASSQGQSYEQYF
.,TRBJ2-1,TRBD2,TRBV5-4,TGTGCCAGCAGCTCGGGACTAGCGGGGATCCTCAGTGAGCAGTTCTTC,CASSSGLAGILSEQFF
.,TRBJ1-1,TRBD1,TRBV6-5,TGTGCCAGCAGTTTGACAGGGTTGAACACTGAAGCTTTCTTT,CASSLTGLNTEAFF
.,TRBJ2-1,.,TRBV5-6,TGTGCCAGCAGCTTGGTACAGGAAGGGAATGAGCAGTTCTTC,CASSLVQEGNEQFF
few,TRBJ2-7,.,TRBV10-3,TGTGCCATCAGTGAGTCGATCGCAGGTTACAACTACGAGCAGTACTTC,CAISESIAGYNYEQYF
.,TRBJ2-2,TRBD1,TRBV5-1,TGCGCCAGCAGCTTATCTACAGGGGTTGACACCGGGGAGCTGTTTTTT,CASSLSTGVDTGELFF
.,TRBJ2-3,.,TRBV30,TGTGCCTGGAGTGTAGTGGCGGGAACTAGCACAGATACGCAGTATTTT,CAWSVVAGTSTDTQYF
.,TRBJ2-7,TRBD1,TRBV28,TGTGCCAGCAGTCCAAAGACAGGGGCCTACGAGCAGTACTTC,CASSPKTGAYEQYF
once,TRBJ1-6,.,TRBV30,TGTGCCTGGAGAACAGGGAGCTCCTATAATTCACCCCTCCACTTT,CAWRTGSSYNSPLHF
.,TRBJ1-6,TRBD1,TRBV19,TGTGCCAGTACCCCCCAGGGCAGGGGGCCCTCTCTCCTCCACTTT,CASTPQGRGPSLLHF
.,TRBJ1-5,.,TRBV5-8,TGTGCCAGCGACGGGGTGAGAGATCAGCCCCAGCATTTT,CASDGVRDQPQHF
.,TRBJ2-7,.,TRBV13,TGTGCCAGCAGCTCAGCGGGGACAGGTAACTACGAGCAGTACTTC,CASSSAGTGNYEQYF
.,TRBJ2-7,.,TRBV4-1,TGCGCCAGCAGCCAAGATCGGTATCTCGAGCAGTACTTC,CASSQDRYLEQYF
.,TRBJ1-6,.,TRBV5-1,TGCGCCAGCAGCTTGGAGATGGGCGTTCTTAATTCACCCCTCCACTTT,CASSLEMGVLNSPLHF
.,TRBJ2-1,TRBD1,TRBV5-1,TGCGCCAGCAGCATCAACTGGGACAGGGGGAATGAGCAGTTCTTC,CASSINWDRGNEQFF
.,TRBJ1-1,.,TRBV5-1,TGCGCCAGCAGCTTGGTCAGGGGGAACACTGAAGCTTTCTTT,CASSLVRGNTEAFF
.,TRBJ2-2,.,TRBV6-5,TGTGCCAGCAGTGCCCCAGTAAACACCGGGGAGCTGTTTTTT,CASSAPVNTGELFF
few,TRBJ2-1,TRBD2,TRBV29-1,TGCAGCTCTAGCGGGGGGCGGTACAATGAGCAGTTCTTC,CSSSGGRYNEQFF
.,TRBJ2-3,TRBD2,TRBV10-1,TGCGCCAGCAGTGAGCGGGCTAGCGGGGACACAGATACGCAGTATTTT,CASSERASGDTDTQYF
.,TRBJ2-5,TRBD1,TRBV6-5,TGTGCCAGCAGTACACAGGGGGTCCGAGAGACCCAGTACTTC,CASSTQGVRETQYF
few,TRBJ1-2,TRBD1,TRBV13,TGTGCCAGCAGCTCGACAGGGGGGATCGGAGGCTACACCTTC,CASSSTGGIGGYTF
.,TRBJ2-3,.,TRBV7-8,TGTGCCAGCTCTGCCGGAGATACGCAGTATTTT,CASSAGDTQYF
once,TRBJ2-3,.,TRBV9,TGTGCCAGCACCCTGGGCGGGGTGTTCACAGATACGCAGTATTTT,CASTLGGVFTDTQYF
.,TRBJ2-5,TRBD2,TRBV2,TGTGCCAGCAGTGAGGGTAGCGGGGGGGCCAGCGAGACCCAGTACTTC,CASSEGSGGASETQYF
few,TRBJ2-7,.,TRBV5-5,TGTGCCAGCAGCTTGTATCCCCGCGAGCAGTACTTC,CASSLYPREQYF
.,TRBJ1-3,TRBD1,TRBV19,TGTGCCAGTAGTATAGAAGGGGGCCTTGGAAACACCATATATTTT,CASSIEGGLGNTIYF
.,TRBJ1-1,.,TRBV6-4,TGTGCCAGCAGTGTCGAGGTAAACACTGAAGCTTTCTTT,CASSVEVNTEAFF
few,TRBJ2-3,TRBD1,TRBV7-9,TGTGCCAGCAGCCTCATTCCGGTGACAGGGGGCACAGATACGCAGTATTTT,CASSLIPVTGGTDTQYF
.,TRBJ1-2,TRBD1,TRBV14,TGTGCCAGCAGCCGGACAGGGAGTTATGGCTACACCTTC,CASSRTGSYGYTF
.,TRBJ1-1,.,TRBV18,TGTGCCAGCTCTACGGGAAGGAGCCTCAACACTGAAGCTTTCTTT,CASSTGRSLNTEAFF
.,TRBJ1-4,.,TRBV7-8,TGTGCCAGCAGCAGATTATTGACAAGGGAGGGGCGGATTGGAGGGGTGTTTTTT,CASSRLLTREGRIGGVFF
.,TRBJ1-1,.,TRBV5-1,TGCGCCAGCAGCTTGGAAGGGGGAGAGACTGAAGCTTTCTTT,CASSLEGGETEAFF
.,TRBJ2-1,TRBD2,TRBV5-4,TGTGCCAGTTCCGCGGGAGGGGCGCGAAGCTCCTACAATGAGCAGTTCTTC,CASSAGGARSSYNEQFF
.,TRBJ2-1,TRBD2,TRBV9,TGTGCCAGCAGCGGAACTACTAGCGGGGGGGCCTATGAGCAGTTCTTC,CASSGTTSGGAYEQFF
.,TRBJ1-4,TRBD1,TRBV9,TGTGCCAGCAGCGGGGACAGGAGGGGTGAAAAACTGTTTTTT,CASSGDRRGEKLFF
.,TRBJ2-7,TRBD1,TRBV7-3,TGTGCCAGCAGCACAACAGGGGGTAGCTACGAGCAGTACTTC,CASSTTGGSYEQYF